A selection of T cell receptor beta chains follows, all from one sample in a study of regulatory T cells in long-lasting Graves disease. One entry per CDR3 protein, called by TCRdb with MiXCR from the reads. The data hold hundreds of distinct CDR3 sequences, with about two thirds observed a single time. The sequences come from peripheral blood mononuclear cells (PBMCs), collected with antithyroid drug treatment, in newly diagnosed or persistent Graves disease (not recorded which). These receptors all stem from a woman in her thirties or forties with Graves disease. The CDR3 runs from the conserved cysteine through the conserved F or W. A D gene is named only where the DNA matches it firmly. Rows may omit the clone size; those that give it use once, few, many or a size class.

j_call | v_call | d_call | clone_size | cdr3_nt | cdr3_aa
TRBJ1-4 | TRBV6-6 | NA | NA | TGTGCCAGCACCCCGATTTGGGGTACTGAAAAACTGTTTTTT | CASTPIWGTEKLFF
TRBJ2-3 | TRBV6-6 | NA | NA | TGTGCCAGCACTTTCACAGATACGCAGTATTTT | CASTFTDTQYF
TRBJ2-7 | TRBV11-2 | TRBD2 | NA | TGTGCCAGCAGCCGCCGGGAGGGAAGTGAGCAGTACTTC | CASSRREGSEQYF
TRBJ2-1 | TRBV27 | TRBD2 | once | TGTGCCAGCAAACGGTCCGGGACTAGCGGCAGCAATGAGCAGTTCTTC | CASKRSGTSGSNEQFF
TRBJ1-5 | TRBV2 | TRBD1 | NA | TGTGCCAGCAGTAAACAGGGGCAGCCCCAGCATTTT | CASSKQGQPQHF
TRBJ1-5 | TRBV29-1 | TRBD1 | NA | TGCAGCGCCGCAGGGGGTATCAATCAGCCCCAGCATTTT | CSAAGGINQPQHF
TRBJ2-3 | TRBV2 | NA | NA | TGTGCCAGCAGTGTTACCGAGCCAGGCACAAAATCTTACACAGATACGCAGTATTTT | CASSVTEPGTKSYTDTQYF
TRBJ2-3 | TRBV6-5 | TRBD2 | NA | TGTGCCAGCAGTCTGAGCGGGAGAGGCACAGATACGCAGTATTTT | CASSLSGRGTDTQYF
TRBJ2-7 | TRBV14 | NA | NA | TGTGCCAGCAGCCAAGATCGGTTGAACGAGCAGTACTTC | CASSQDRLNEQYF
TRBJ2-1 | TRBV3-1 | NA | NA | TGTGCCAGCAGCCAAGTGTCCCGCTTCTACCTACCCCTCTACAATGAGCAGTTCTTC | CASSQVSRFYLPLYNEQFF
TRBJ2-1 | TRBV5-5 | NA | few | TGTGCCAGCAGCTTGGTGCCGGACAACTACAATGAGCAGTTCTTC | CASSLVPDNYNEQFF
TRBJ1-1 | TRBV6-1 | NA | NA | TGTGCCAGCACCACGGGGGAGGACACTGAAGCTTTCTTT | CASTTGEDTEAFF
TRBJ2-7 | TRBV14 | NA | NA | TGTGCCAGCCGCCCAGGATCCGTCTACGAGCAGTACTTC | CASRPGSVYEQYF
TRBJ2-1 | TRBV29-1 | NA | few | TGCAGCGTGGCGAGCTCCTACAATGAGCAGTTCTTC | CSVASSYNEQFF
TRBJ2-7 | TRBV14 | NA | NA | TGTGCCAGCAGCCAAGTAGGGGAACCCTCCTACGAGCAGTACTTC | CASSQVGEPSYEQYF
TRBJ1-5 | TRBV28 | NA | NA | TGTGCCAGCAGCCTCCGGTTTGAAAGGATTCAGCCCCAGCATTTT | CASSLRFERIQPQHF
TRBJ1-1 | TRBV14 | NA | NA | TGTGCCAGCAGTGAGTGGGGCAGCACTGAAGCTTTCTTT | CASSEWGSTEAFF
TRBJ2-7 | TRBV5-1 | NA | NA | TGCGCCAGCAGCTTGGTTGTAAATTCAGACGAGCAGTACTTC | CASSLVVNSDEQYF
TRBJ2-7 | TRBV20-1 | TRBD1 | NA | TGCAGTCATTTTGTGGGACAGGGAAAAATGGGGGACGAGCAGTACTTC | CSHFVGQGKMGDEQYF
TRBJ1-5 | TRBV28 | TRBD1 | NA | TGTGCCAGCTGCGGGACAGTCTTTCAGCCCCAGCATTTT | CASCGTVFQPQHF
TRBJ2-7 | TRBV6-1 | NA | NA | TGTGCCAGCAGTCCACTTAAGGGGTCAACCTTCTACGAGCAGTACTTC | CASSPLKGSTFYEQYF
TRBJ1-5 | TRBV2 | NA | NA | TGTGCCAGCAGTGAACCGGGACAGCCCCAGCATTTT | CASSEPGQPQHF
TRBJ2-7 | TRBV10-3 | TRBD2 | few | TGTGCCATCAGAGCGGGAGGGCCAGAAGAGCAGTACTTC | CAIRAGGPEEQYF
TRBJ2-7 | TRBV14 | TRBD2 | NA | TGTGCCAGCAGCTCACGGACTAGCGGATTCTACGAGCAGTACTTC | CASSSRTSGFYEQYF
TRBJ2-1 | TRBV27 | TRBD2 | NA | TGTGCCAGCAGCGTTCTAGCGGGATATGTTTATGAGCAGTTCTTC | CASSVLAGYVYEQFF
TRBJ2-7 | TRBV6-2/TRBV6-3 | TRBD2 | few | TGTGCCAGCAGTTACCCCCTGACTAGCGGGAGAGCGAGTGAGCAGTACTTC | CASSYPLTSGRASEQYF
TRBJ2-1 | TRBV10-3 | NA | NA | TGTGCCATCAGTGAGATGTGGGAGAGACATGAGCAGTTCTTC | CAISEMWERHEQFF
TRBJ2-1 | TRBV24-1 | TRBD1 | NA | TGTGCCACCAGTGATAGGACAGGGATCTCCTACAATGAGCAGTTCTTC | CATSDRTGISYNEQFF
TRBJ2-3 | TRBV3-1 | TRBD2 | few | TGTGCCAGCAGCCAAGCTTCTAGCGGTGACACAGATACGCAGTATTTT | CASSQASSGDTDTQYF
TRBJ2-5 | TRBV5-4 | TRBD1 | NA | TGTGCCAGCAGCTTGGGACAGGGAATAGGGGAGACCCAGTACTTC | CASSLGQGIGETQYF
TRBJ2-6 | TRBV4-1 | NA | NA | TGCGCCAGCAGCCGACGACAGGTCGACTCTGGGGCCAACGTCCTGACTTTC | CASSRRQVDSGANVLTF
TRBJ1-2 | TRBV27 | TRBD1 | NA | TGTGCCAGCAGTTTTAGGGGGCCAACCAACTATGGCTACACCTTC | CASSFRGPTNYGYTF